These 30 T cell receptor beta chains originate from one sample sequenced in a study of shared T cell receptors in the human thymus (dated by TCRdb to about 2021). Library method: the immunoSEQ multiplex PCR assay. What TCRdb holds here is the immuneACCESS table cut down to in-frame rearrangements. Part of the clones is not present; checked against another copy, under half of the missing clones reflect an unresolved V gene, and the others are unexplained. The sample yields hundreds of thousands of clones; about 90% were counted once. The top ten clones comprise roughly 0.0089% of the sample. These data also formed part of another study, on human thymus T cells.

Input material: thymocytes. All receptors come from a boy in the first two years of life with a congenital heart defect. Donor details come from another sample of the same person, matched by shared clones.

The genes are TRBV4-1 and TRBJ1-3, with 7 bases matching TRBD1. V lost 0 bases to trimming and J lost 2 bases; unmatched junction nucleotides: 7. The CDR3 length is 17 residues. Germline V gene lookup returns CDR1 MGHRA and CDR2 YSYEKL. The CDR3 here is CASSQENRGSPGNTIYF. The CDR3 DNA reads TGCGCCAGCAGCCAAGAAAACAGGGGTTCGCCTGGAAACACCATATATTTT.

The rearrangement uses TRBV6-1 and TRBJ1-4, with D perhaps matching TRBD1 (6 bases). The CDR3 runs 18 residues. The V end was cut by 2 bases, the J end by 0 bases, with 16 bases between. CDR1 is MNHNS and CDR2 is SASEGT in the germline V gene. CDR3 DNA sequence: TGTGCCAGCAGTGAACCCCAGGGGTTATCCCCAACTAATGAAAAACTGTTTTTT. This gives the protein CASSEPQGLSPTNEKLFF.

This clone was seen only once. The rearrangement joins TRBV7-9 to TRBJ2-5, with D tentatively TRBD1 (5 bases). The CDR3 contains 17 residues. The V end was cut by 7 bases, the J end by 3 bases, with 24 bases between. Germline lookup yields CDR1 SEHNR and CDR2 FQNEAQ (reference sequence). CDR3 nucleotide sequence: TGTGCCAGCACCTGGAAGGGGCAGGGCAGGCTTGAAGAGACCCAGTACTTC. Amino acid sequence: CASTWKGQGRLEETQYF.

This chain uses TRBV27 with TRBJ2-5; no reliable D call. Germline V gives CDR1 MNHEY, CDR2 SMNVEV (reference sequence). The ends were cut back, 1 base at V and 5 bases at J, with 17 bases in the middle. This CDR3 is 16 amino acids long. DNA for the CDR3: TGTGCCAGCAGTTTATTGGTCCCCTGGAGATGGGAGACCCAGTACTTC. Residues: CASSLLVPWRWETQYF.

The table lists this clone with a count of one. The V call is TRBV7-9, the J call TRBJ2-7, with 10 bases aligning to TRBD2. V was pared by 5 bases and J by 5 bases, with 3 bases of the junction left unmatched. This CDR3 has 13 amino acids. Looked up from germline, CDR1 is SEHNR and CDR2 is FQNEAQ (reference sequence). CDR3 in DNA: TGTGCCAGCAGCCCACTAGCGGGAAACGAGCAGTACTTC. It encodes CASSPLAGNEQYF.

As for this clone: In the same sample, other DNA sequences code for this CDR3. The CDR3 is CASSQLPGDYTF. CDR3 nucleotides: TGTGCCAGCAGTCAGTTACCCGGGGACTACACCTTC. This chain connects TRBV6-1 to TRBJ1-2; D gene ambiguous. V was trimmed by 5 bases and J by 10 bases, leaving 14 bases between them. There are 12 residues in the CDR3. The germline V gene has CDR1 MNHNS and CDR2 SASEGT.

The gene calls are TRBV7-9 and TRBJ2-2; D might be TRBD1 (6 bases). Germline lookup yields CDR1 SEHNR and CDR2 FQNEAQ (reference sequence). V lost 2 bases and J 0 bases, leaving 19 bases between the germline ends. CDR3 size: 19 residues. The CDR3 loop reads CASSLRRSTGHPNTGELFF. CDR3 in DNA: TGTGCCAGCAGCTTAAGGAGATCGACAGGCCACCCGAACACCGGGGAGCTGTTTTTT.

This chain joins TRBV5-1 and TRBJ1-3; D remains ambiguous. The germline V gene has CDR1 SGHRS and CDR2 YFSETQ. V was cut by 4 bases and J by 7 bases, with 18 bases left in between. The CDR3 loop spans 15 amino acids. CDR3 protein: CASSRRSGSRNTIYF. The CDR3 nucleotides read TGCGCCAGCAGCAGGCGGTCGGGATCGAGGAACACCATATATTTT.

The rearrangement joins TRBV19 to TRBJ1-6, with D possibly TRBD1 on 5 matching bases. The CDR3 consists of 13 residues. The V and J ends lost 6 bases and 8 bases respectively, with 11 bases between them. Germline V CDR1 and CDR2: LNHDA, SQIVND (reference sequence). CDR3 sequence: CASRGQKDSPLHF. CDR3 sequence (DNA): TGTGCCAGTAGGGGGCAGAAAGATTCACCCCTCCACTTT.

V and J are TRBV5-1 and TRBJ1-2; D gene ambiguous. CDR1 SGHRS and CDR2 YFSETQ come from the germline V gene. The CDR3 length is 14 residues. The V gene lost 3 bases and the J gene lost 3 bases, with 12 bases spanning the gap. The CDR3 region has the DNA TGCGCCAGCAGCTCTGGTCGGGGTTACTATGGCTACACCTTC. Translation gives CASSSGRGYYGYTF.

The chain recombines TRBV5-1 with TRBJ2-2; 7 bases agree with TRBD1. V dropped 4 bases and J dropped 5; count of bases not matched to a gene: 5. The CDR3 has 14 residues. Looked up from germline, CDR1 is SGHRS and CDR2 is YFSETQ. CDR3 residues: CASSGTETTGELFF. DNA of the CDR3: TGCGCCAGCAGCGGGACAGAGACTACCGGGGAGCTGTTTTTT.

The sample holds one count of this clone. V gene TRBV29-1 combines with J gene TRBJ2-3; D gene unclear. The V gene lost 7 bases and the J gene lost 3 bases, with 17 bases spanning the gap. CDR1 SQVTM and CDR2 ANQGSEA come from the germline V gene. This CDR3 contains 14 residues. The CDR3 region is CSASATRPTDTQYF. In DNA form, the CDR3 reads TGCAGCGCATCAGCGACCCGACCAACAGATACGCAGTATTTT.

This chain links TRBV27 with TRBJ2-1, with unresolved D. With 0 bases removed from V and 4 bases from J, the gap between germline ends came to 10 bases. The CDR3 totals 15 residues. Germline loops: CDR1 MNHEY, CDR2 SMNVEV (reference sequence). The CDR3 DNA reads TGTGCCAGCAGTTTATCAAAATTCGGTTACAATGAGCAGTTCTTC. It codes for CASSLSKFGYNEQFF.

This clone was counted once. This chain links TRBV14 with TRBJ1-1; 9 nucleotides line up with TRBD1. This CDR3 comprises 18 residues. J was trimmed by 0 bases and V by 5 bases; bases with no gene match: 13. Germline CDR1 and CDR2: SGHDN and FVKESK. The DNA for the CDR3 is TGTGCCAGCAGCGGGACAGGGCTAGATCCGCGGGTGAACACTGAAGCTTTCTTT. Its translation: CASSGTGLDPRVNTEAFF.

V gene TRBV27 combines with J gene TRBJ2-7; TRBD2 agrees at 14 bases. CDR3 length equals 19 residues. Germline loops: CDR1 MNHEY, CDR2 SMNVEV (reference sequence). V gave up 6 bases and J gave up 2 bases; unmatched junction bases: 15. This chain's CDR3 is CASSDAGLAGVELPYEQYF. The CDR3 bases are TGTGCCAGCAGCGACGCGGGACTAGCGGGAGTGGAACTACCCTACGAGCAGTACTTC.

The chain has TRBV5-1 and TRBJ2-7; 8 nucleotides line up with TRBD2. The trim removed 4 bases at V and 5 bases at J, leaving 11 bases unmatched. From germline, CDR1 is SGHRS and CDR2 YFSETQ. This CDR3 has 15 amino acids. CDR3 residues: CASSRTSGMVNEQYF. CDR3 nucleotide sequence: TGCGCCAGCAGCAGAACTAGCGGTATGGTGAACGAGCAGTACTTC. Full variable domain (missing parts from reference TRBV5-1 and TRBJ2-7): KAGVTQTPRYLIKTRGQQVTLSCSPISGHRSVSWYQQTPGQGLQFLFEYFSETQRNKGNFPGRFSGRQFSNSRSEMNVSTLELGDSALYLCASSRTSGMVNEQYFGPGTRLTVT.

The V and J genes are TRBV9 and TRBJ2-7; D call uncertain. Deletions cut 0 bases from V and 2 bases from J, with 12 bases between. CDR1 and CDR2 from the germline V gene are SGDLS and YYNGEE. The CDR3 covers 15 residues. CDR3 coding DNA: TGTGCCAGCAGCGTAGGAGCTAACACTACCTACGAGCAGTACTTC. It encodes CASSVGANTTYEQYF.

This clone was counted a single time. CDR3 bases: TGCGCCAGCAGCTGGCCCACCGGGGAGCTGTTTTTT. Translating it yields CASSWPTGELFF. V is TRBV5-1 and J is TRBJ2-2, with unresolved D. V was clipped by 3 bases and J by 4 bases, with 4 bases between them. The CDR3 contains 12 residues. Germline values: CDR1 SGHRS, CDR2 YFSETQ.

The rearrangement uses TRBV4-3 and TRBJ2-1; 12 nucleotides line up with TRBD2. This CDR3 spans 16 amino acids. The junction had 4 bases not matched to a gene; V was cut back by 2 bases and J by 5 bases. Germline CDR1 LGHNA, CDR2 YSLEER. In DNA, the CDR3 is TGCGCCAGCAGCCAAATGACTAGCGGGAGTGACAATGAGCAGTTCTTC. This codes for CASSQMTSGSDNEQFF.

V and J are TRBV12-5 and TRBJ2-3, with D tentatively TRBD2 (5 bases). V lost 3 bases and J 8 bases, leaving 24 bases between the germline ends. From germline, CDR1 is LGHNT and CDR2 FRNRAP. The length of the CDR3 is 17 residues. The CDR3 DNA sequence: TGTGCTAGTGGTTTAGCGACACCACGGGGATCCGTTGTTACGCAGTATTTT. Translated: CASGLATPRGSVVTQYF.

V gene TRBV9 combines with J gene TRBJ2-7; 8 bases are a match to TRBD2. CDR3 length: 14 amino acids. Germline CDR1 reads SGDLS; CDR2 reads YYNGEE. The V gene end was trimmed by 4 bases and the J gene end by 1 base; junction bases not matched to a gene: 4. CDR3: CASSPRGGSYEQYF. The CDR3 nucleotides read TGTGCCAGCAGCCCCCGGGGGGGATCCTACGAGCAGTACTTC.

The chain has TRBV5-1 and TRBJ2-7, with D maybe TRBD1 (6 bases). CDR1 is SGHRS, CDR2 YFSETQ, per germline. CDR3 length: 20 amino acids. Trimming stripped 7 bases from V and 0 bases from J, with 32 bases between. The CDR3 DNA sequence: TGCGCCAGCGGGCTAACACCAAAAAACATCAGGGACACTAGCTCCTACGAGCAGTACTTC. Its translation is CASGLTPKNIRDTSSYEQYF.

The rearrangement joins TRBV4-3 to TRBJ1-1; D is unclear. This CDR3 spans 15 amino acids. Germline CDR1 and CDR2: LGHNA and YSLEER. Trimming pared 2 bases from V and 9 bases from J, leaving 19 bases between. The CDR3 region has the DNA TGCGCCAGCAGCCAAAAAGTCGGGTCTCTACTGAAAGCTTTCTTT. It encodes CASSQKVGSLLKAFF.

J is TRBJ1-5 and V is TRBV27, with a tentative D call TRBD1 (5 bases). V lost 0 bases to trimming and J lost 1 base, with 10 bases between them. The CDR3 consists of 16 residues. CDR1 MNHEY and CDR2 SMNVEV come from the germline V gene (reference sequence). The CDR3 sequence is CASSLSGGRSNQPQHF. In DNA form, the CDR3 reads TGTGCCAGCAGTTTATCGGGGGGAAGGAGCAATCAGCCCCAGCATTTT.

J is TRBJ2-1 and V is TRBV5-1; TRBD1 aligns across 7 bases. Germline CDR1 reads SGHRS; CDR2 reads YFSETQ. This CDR3 is built from 12 residues. V was clipped by 7 bases and J by 9 bases; unmatched bases: 7. CDR3 DNA sequence: TGCGCCAGCCGCCAAGGGGGCGGTGAGCAGTTCTTC. Amino acid sequence: CASRQGGGEQFF.

This clone showed up just once. The rearrangement links TRBV19 to TRBJ2-1, with D possibly matching TRBD2 (5 bases). The length of the CDR3 is 20 residues. V gave up 2 bases and J gave up 1 base, with 24 bases separating them. Germline V gene data show CDR1 as LNHDA and CDR2 as SQIVND (reference sequence). The CDR3 loop reads CASSILRSFGAVPSYNEQFF. The CDR3 region has the DNA TGTGCCAGTAGTATACTCCGGAGTTTTGGAGCGGTACCATCCTACAATGAGCAGTTCTTC.

This chain uses TRBV9 with TRBJ1-2; 7 positions match TRBD1. Unmatched junction bases numbered 12, after V lost 3 bases and J lost 4 bases. This CDR3 is built from 16 residues. Looked up from germline, CDR1 is SGDLS and CDR2 is YYNGEE. CDR3 sequence: CASSAPGGGGLYGYTF. The CDR3 bases are TGTGCCAGCAGCGCGCCAGGGGGTGGGGGACTCTATGGCTACACCTTC.

The gene calls are TRBV10-2 and TRBJ2-7; TRBD1 matches 9 bases. The germline V gene encodes CDR1 WSHSY and CDR2 SAAADI. V dropped 5 bases and J dropped 3; count of bases not matched to a gene: 8. CDR3 length: 15 amino acids. Here the CDR3 reads CASSPGTGGFYEQYF. For the CDR3, the DNA is TGCGCCAGCAGTCCCGGAACAGGGGGCTTCTACGAGCAGTACTTC.

This rearrangement joins TRBV30 to TRBJ1-5; a possible D gene is TRBD1 (5 bases). V dropped 5 bases and J dropped 1 base, with 12 bases sitting between them. Germline V gives CDR1 GTSNPN, CDR2 SVGIG (reference sequence). The CDR3 loop spans 14 amino acids. Here the CDR3 reads CAWSTAFSNQPQHF. The CDR3 DNA follows: TGTGCCTGGTCGACAGCATTCAGCAATCAGCCCCAGCATTTT.

V and J are TRBV10-3 and TRBJ2-7; 8 bases match TRBD1. V was clipped by 2 bases and J by 2 bases; unmatched bases: 2. Germline loops: CDR1 ENHRY, CDR2 SYGVKD. The CDR3 spans 14 residues. CDR3 loop: CAISERDRPYEQYF. The CDR3 DNA is TGTGCCATCAGTGAGAGGGACAGGCCCTACGAGCAGTACTTC.